The clone carrying this TCR beta chain has more than one count but fewer than ten. Its cognate antigen is unknown. Constant-segment primers were used for 5'RACE, and the resulting TCR alpha and TCR beta cDNA libraries carried sample barcodes and UMIs. TCRdb itself ran the 5' RACE reads through MiXCR, one entry per CDR3 protein. The table shows approximately 580,000 distinct CDR3 sequences, with roughly 20% occurring only once. This record belongs to a study of T-cell memory formation after mild COVID-19. Overall study context: There were largely donor-specific TCR clusters. The study, taken as a whole, reports: Clones that shrank (day 15 to 85) were balanced CD4/CD8, whereas later expanders leaned CD4+. Pre-infection memory harbored some responding clones, suggesting cross-reactive memory joined.

With 0 bases removed from V and 5 bases from J, the gap between germline ends came to 11 bases. This CDR3 is built from 14 residues. Germline CDR1 SGDLS, CDR2 YYNGEE. The sample comprised PBMCs or a T cell subset sorted from them (not recorded which). The clonotype originates from an adult woman who had mild COVID-19 (a few samples of this study predate the infection). Cell type and time point are not known. V is TRBV9 and J is TRBJ2-5, with D maybe TRBD1 (5 bases). CDR3 bases: TGTGCCAGCAGCGTAGAGGGCAGGGTTGAGACCCAGTACTTC. The encoded protein is CASSVEGRVETQYF.